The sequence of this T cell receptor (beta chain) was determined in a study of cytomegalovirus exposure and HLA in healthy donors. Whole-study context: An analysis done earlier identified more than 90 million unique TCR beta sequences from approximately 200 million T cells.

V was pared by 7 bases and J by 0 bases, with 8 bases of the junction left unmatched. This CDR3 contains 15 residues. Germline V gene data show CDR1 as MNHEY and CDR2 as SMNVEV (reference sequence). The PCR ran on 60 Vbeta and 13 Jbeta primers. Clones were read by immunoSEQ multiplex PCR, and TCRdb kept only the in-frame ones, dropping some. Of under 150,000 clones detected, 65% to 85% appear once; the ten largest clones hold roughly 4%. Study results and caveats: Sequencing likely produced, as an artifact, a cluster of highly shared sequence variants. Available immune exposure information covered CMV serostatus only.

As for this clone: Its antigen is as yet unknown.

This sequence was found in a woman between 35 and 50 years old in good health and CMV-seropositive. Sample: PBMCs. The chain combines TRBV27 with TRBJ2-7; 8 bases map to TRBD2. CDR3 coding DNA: TGTGCCAGCAAACGGCAGCGGGAGAGCTCCTACGAGCAGTACTTC. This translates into CASKRQRESSYEQYF.